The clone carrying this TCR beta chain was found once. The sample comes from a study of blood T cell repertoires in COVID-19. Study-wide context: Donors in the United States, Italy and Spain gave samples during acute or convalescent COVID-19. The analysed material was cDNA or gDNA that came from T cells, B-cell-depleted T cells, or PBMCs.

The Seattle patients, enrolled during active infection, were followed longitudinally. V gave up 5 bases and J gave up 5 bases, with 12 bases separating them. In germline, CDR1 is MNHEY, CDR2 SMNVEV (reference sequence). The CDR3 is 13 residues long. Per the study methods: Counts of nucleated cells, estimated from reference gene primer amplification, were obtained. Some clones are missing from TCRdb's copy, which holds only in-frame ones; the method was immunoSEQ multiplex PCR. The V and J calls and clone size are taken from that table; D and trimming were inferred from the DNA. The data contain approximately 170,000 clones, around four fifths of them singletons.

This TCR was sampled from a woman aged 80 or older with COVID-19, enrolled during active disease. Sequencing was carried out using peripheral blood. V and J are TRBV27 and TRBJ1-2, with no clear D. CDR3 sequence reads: CASSPSGRYGYTF. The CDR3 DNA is TGTGCCAGCAGTCCCTCGGGGAGGTATGGCTACACCTTC.